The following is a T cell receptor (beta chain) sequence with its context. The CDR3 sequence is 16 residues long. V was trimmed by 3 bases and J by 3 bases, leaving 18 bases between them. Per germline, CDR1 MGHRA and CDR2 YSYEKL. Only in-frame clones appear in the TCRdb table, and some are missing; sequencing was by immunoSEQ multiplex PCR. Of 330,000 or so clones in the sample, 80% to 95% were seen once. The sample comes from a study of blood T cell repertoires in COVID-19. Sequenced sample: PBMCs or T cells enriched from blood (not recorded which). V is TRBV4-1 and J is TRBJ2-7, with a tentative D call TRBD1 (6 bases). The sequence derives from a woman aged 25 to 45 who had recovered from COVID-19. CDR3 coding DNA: TGCGCCAGCAGCCAGATAGAAACAGGGTTATACTACGAGCAGTACTTC. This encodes CASSQIETGLYYEQYF.